Ten or more counts support the clone carrying this TCR beta chain. No antigen is known for it. V was pared by 0 bases and J by 3 bases, with 1 base of the junction left unmatched. Per the germline V gene, CDR1 is MGHRA and CDR2 is YSYEKL. The CDR3 is 16 amino acids. The sample comes from a study of tumor-infiltrating lymphocytes in primary liver carcinoma. The wider study: Primary liver carcinoma, confirmed by histopathology, was surgically resected. Stage T1-T3 N0M0 and a size of 4.2 to 10 cm characterized the tumors.

Unsorted whole blood served as the source of blood RNA, and germline DNA was extracted as well. The study's findings and limits: Tumor-adjacent and tumor-blood pairs shared less of their repertoires than tumor region pairs shared. When set against blood, tumors had a significantly higher top-250-clone fraction (p = 0.039).

With a constant-region primer, TCR beta cDNA was made from 450 to 500 ng of total RNA. TCR beta libraries came from three nested multiplex PCR rounds using slightly modified ARM-PCR. The two initial PCR rounds, approximately 10 cycles each, used TRBV1-TRBV30 forward and C-beta reverse primers. TCRdb used MiXCR to reprocess the multiplex PCR reads, holding one entry per CDR3 protein. The sample has hundreds of thousands of distinct CDR3 sequences; more than 55% are singletons. This clonotype originated in a man aged 35-49 years with primary liver carcinoma and hepatitis B virus infection. What was sequenced was peripheral blood. The rearrangement links TRBV4-1 to TRBJ2-1; TRBD1 matches at 11 bases. CDR3 coding DNA: TGCGCCAGCAGCCAAGAGGGGACAGGGGGCTACAATGAGCAGTTCTTC. It is translated as CASSQEGTGGYNEQFF.